These T cell receptor beta chains were read from a single sample in a study of read filtering for tumor transcriptome and immune sequencing. Each CDR3 protein gets one entry after TCRdb re-called the reads with MiXCR. The top ten hold 14% to 15% of the sample, which has 49,000 or so distinct CDR3 sequences, over 9.5% seen once. Input material: a population of CD138-negative cells sorted from bone marrow. These receptors all come from a donor aged 40 or older with multiple myeloma. Each CDR3 is given with its conserved first and last residue. The order of the fields is CDR3 length, clone size, V gene, J gene, D gene, CDR3 protein, CDR3 DNA. A D gene is named only where the DNA matches it firmly. Part of the rows lack a size; the others show once, few, many or a class for expanded clones.

len: 12
abundance: many
v_gene: TRBV29-1
j_gene: TRBJ1-1
d_gene: .
CDR3aa: CSVEEESDRPFF
CDR3nt: TGCAGCGTCGAGGAGGAGAGCGATCGACCTTTCTTT

len: 16
abundance: many
v_gene: TRBV30
j_gene: TRBJ2-4
d_gene: .
CDR3aa: CAWSDWAAKAKNIQYF
CDR3nt: TGTGCCTGGAGTGACTGGGCGGCGAAAGCCAAAAACATTCAGTACTTC

len: 14
abundance: .
v_gene: TRBV7-3
j_gene: TRBJ1-1
d_gene: .
CDR3aa: CASSLYGENTEAFF
CDR3nt: TGTGCCAGCAGCTTATACGGGGAGAACACTGAAGCTTTCTTT

len: 11
abundance: few
v_gene: TRBV7-9
j_gene: TRBJ2-1
d_gene: .
CDR3aa: CAISLRNEQFF
CDR3nt: TGTGCCATCAGCTTGAGGAATGAGCAGTTCTTC

len: 15
abundance: many
v_gene: TRBV11-2
j_gene: TRBJ2-2
d_gene: .
CDR3aa: CASRLPGRSTGELFF
CDR3nt: TGTGCCAGCAGGCTCCCAGGGCGCAGCACCGGGGAGCTGTTTTTT

len: 14
abundance: .
v_gene: TRBV7-2
j_gene: TRBJ1-6
d_gene: .
CDR3aa: CASSFEGDNSPLHF
CDR3nt: TGTGCCAGCAGCTTTGAAGGGGATAATTCACCCCTCCACTTT

len: 15
abundance: many
v_gene: TRBV9
j_gene: TRBJ1-5
d_gene: .
CDR3aa: CASSVVTVVHQPQHF
CDR3nt: TGTGCCAGCAGCGTAGTGACAGTCGTACATCAGCCCCAGCATTTT

len: 11
abundance: many
v_gene: TRBV6-1
j_gene: TRBJ2-5
d_gene: .
CDR3aa: CASMRGETQYF
CDR3nt: TGTGCCAGCATGAGAGGAGAGACCCAGTACTTC

len: 14
abundance: many
v_gene: TRBV5-6
j_gene: TRBJ2-5
d_gene: .
CDR3aa: CASSLVAGVETQYF
CDR3nt: TGTGCCAGCAGCTTGGTTGCAGGAGTAGAGACCCAGTACTTC

len: 12
abundance: many
v_gene: TRBV24-1
j_gene: TRBJ2-5
d_gene: .
CDR3aa: CATSDAGETQYF
CDR3nt: TGTGCCACCAGTGATGCAGGGGAGACCCAGTACTTC

len: 14
abundance: many
v_gene: TRBV5-4
j_gene: TRBJ2-7
d_gene: .
CDR3aa: CASSQGRVPYEQYF
CDR3nt: TGTGCCAGCAGCCAGGGACGTGTCCCCTACGAGCAGTACTTC

len: 12
abundance: few
v_gene: TRBV5-4
j_gene: TRBJ2-1
d_gene: .
CDR3aa: CASSLSRGEQFF
CDR3nt: TGTGCCAGCAGCTTGTCAAGAGGCGAGCAGTTCTTC

len: 13
abundance: many
v_gene: TRBV11-1
j_gene: TRBJ2-7
d_gene: .
CDR3aa: CASSPSGSHEQYF
CDR3nt: TGTGCCAGCAGCCCGTCTGGATCCCACGAGCAGTACTTC

len: 16
abundance: .
v_gene: TRBV3-1
j_gene: TRBJ2-7
d_gene: TRBD2
CDR3aa: CASRPTLRGTSGEQYF
CDR3nt: TGTGCCAGCAGACCCACTTTAAGGGGGACTAGCGGAGAGCAGTACTTC

len: 15
abundance: many
v_gene: TRBV7-2
j_gene: TRBJ2-3
d_gene: .
CDR3aa: CASSLAYESTDTQYF
CDR3nt: TGTGCCAGCAGCTTAGCGTATGAGAGTACAGATACGCAGTATTTT

len: 12
abundance: few
v_gene: TRBV10-3
j_gene: TRBJ2-2
d_gene: .
CDR3aa: CAISESDRELFF
CDR3nt: TGTGCCATCAGTGAGTCTGACCGGGAGCTGTTTTTT

len: 17
abundance: medium-sized
v_gene: TRBV7-9
j_gene: TRBJ2-1
d_gene: TRBD2
CDR3aa: CASSLGTSGNSYNEQFF
CDR3nt: TGTGCCAGCAGCCTTGGGACTAGCGGGAACTCCTACAATGAGCAGTTCTTC

len: 14
abundance: many
v_gene: TRBV7-2
j_gene: TRBJ1-1
d_gene: .
CDR3aa: CASSLESGGTEAFF
CDR3nt: TGTGCCAGCAGCTTAGAATCGGGTGGCACTGAAGCTTTCTTT

len: 16
abundance: many
v_gene: TRBV6-5
j_gene: TRBJ1-1
d_gene: .
CDR3aa: CASTHNPGRGSTEAFF
CDR3nt: TGTGCCAGCACTCACAACCCTGGGAGAGGAAGCACTGAAGCTTTCTTT

len: 16
abundance: many
v_gene: TRBV5-8
j_gene: TRBJ1-5
d_gene: .
CDR3aa: CASSLADTYSNQPQHF
CDR3nt: TGTGCCAGCAGCTTGGCGGACACTTATAGCAATCAGCCCCAGCATTTT

len: 14
abundance: many
v_gene: TRBV11-2
j_gene: TRBJ2-1
d_gene: .
CDR3aa: CASSPASANGEQFF
CDR3nt: TGTGCCAGCAGCCCTGCATCGGCTAATGGCGAGCAGTTCTTC

len: 13
abundance: .
v_gene: TRBV7-7
j_gene: TRBJ2-5
d_gene: .
CDR3aa: CASSIGQQETQYF
CDR3nt: TGTGCTAGCAGCATAGGACAGCAAGAGACCCAGTACTTC

len: 15
abundance: many
v_gene: TRBV12-3/TRBV12-4
j_gene: TRBJ2-1
d_gene: TRBD2
CDR3aa: CASSLEGGPGNERFF
CDR3nt: TGTGCCAGCAGTTTAGAGGGAGGGCCTGGCAATGAGCGGTTCTTC

len: 14
abundance: many
v_gene: TRBV20-1
j_gene: TRBJ2-7
d_gene: TRBD2
CDR3aa: CSAIQIAGGPEQYF
CDR3nt: TGCAGTGCTATCCAAATAGCGGGGGGCCCGGAGCAGTACTTC

len: 13
abundance: few
v_gene: TRBV30
j_gene: TRBJ1-6
d_gene: .
CDR3aa: CAWRVGLGSPLHF
CDR3nt: TGTGCCTGGAGAGTCGGTTTGGGCTCACCCCTCCACTTT

len: 13
abundance: many
v_gene: TRBV7-9
j_gene: TRBJ2-5
d_gene: TRBD1
CDR3aa: CASSFSTGASQYF
CDR3nt: TGTGCCAGCAGCTTTTCGACAGGGGCATCCCAGTACTTC

len: 15
abundance: many
v_gene: TRBV7-2
j_gene: TRBJ1-6
d_gene: .
CDR3aa: CASSLSGPGSSPLHF
CDR3nt: TGTGCCAGCAGCTTATCGGGCCCCGGAAGCTCACCCCTCCACTTT